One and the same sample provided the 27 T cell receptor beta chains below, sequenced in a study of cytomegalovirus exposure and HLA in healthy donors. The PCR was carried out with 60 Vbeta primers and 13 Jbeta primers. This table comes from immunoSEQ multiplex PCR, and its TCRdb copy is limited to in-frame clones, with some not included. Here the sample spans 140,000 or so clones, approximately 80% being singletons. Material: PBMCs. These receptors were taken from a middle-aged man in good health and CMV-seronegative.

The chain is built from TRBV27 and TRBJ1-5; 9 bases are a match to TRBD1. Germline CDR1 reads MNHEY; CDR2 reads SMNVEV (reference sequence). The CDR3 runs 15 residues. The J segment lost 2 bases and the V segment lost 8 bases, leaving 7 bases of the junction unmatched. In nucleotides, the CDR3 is TGTGCCAGCCATGAAGGGACAGGGCGCAATCAGCCCCAGCATTTT. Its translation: CASHEGTGRNQPQHF.

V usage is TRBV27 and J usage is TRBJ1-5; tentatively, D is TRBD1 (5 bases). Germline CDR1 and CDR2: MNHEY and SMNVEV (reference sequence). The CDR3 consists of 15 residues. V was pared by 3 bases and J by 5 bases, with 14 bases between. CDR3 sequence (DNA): TGTGCCAGCAGTTTTACTCAAGGGGCCCATCAGCCCCAGCATTTT. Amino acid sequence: CASSFTQGAHQPQHF.

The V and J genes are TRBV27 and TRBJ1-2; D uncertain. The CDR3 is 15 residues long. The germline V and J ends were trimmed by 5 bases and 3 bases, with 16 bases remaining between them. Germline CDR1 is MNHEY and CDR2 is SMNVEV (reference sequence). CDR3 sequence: CASSPRYGNDYGYTF. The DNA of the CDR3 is TGTGCCAGCAGTCCCAGGTACGGGAATGACTATGGCTACACCTTC.

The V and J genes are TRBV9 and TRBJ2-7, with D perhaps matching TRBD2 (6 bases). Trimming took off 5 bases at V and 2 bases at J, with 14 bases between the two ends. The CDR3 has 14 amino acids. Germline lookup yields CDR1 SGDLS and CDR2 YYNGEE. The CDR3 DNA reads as TGTGCCAGCAGTCCTCCTGCGGGACCCTACGAGCAGTACTTC. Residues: CASSPPAGPYEQYF.

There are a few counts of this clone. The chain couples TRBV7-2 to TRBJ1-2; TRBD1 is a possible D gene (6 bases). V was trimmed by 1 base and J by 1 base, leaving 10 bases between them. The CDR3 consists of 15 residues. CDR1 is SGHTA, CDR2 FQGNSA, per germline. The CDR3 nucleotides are TGTGCCAGCAGCTTAGAGGCAGGGGTTAACTATGGCTACACCTTC. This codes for CASSLEAGVNYGYTF. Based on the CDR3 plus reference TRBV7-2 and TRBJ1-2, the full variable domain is GAGVSQSPSNKVTEKGKDVELRCDPISGHTALYWYRQSLGQGLEFLIYFQGNSAPDKSGLPSDRFSAERTGGSVSTLTIQRTQQEDSAVYLCASSLEAGVNYGYTFGSGTRLTVV.

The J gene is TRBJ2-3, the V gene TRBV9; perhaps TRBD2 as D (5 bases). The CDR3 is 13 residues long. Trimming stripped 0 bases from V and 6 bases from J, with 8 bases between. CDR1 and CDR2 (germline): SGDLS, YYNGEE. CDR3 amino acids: CASSVDRGDTQYF. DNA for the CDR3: TGTGCCAGCAGCGTAGATCGGGGTGATACGCAGTATTTT.

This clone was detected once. DNA for the CDR3: TGTGCCACCCCTCCATTCCGGGACAGGGGGCAGAAGACCCAGTACTTC. The encoded protein is CATPPFRDRGQKTQYF. This chain joins TRBV19 and TRBJ2-5; TRBD1 matches at 12 bases. This CDR3 is 16 amino acids long. The J segment lost 6 bases and the V segment lost 10 bases, leaving 15 bases of the junction unmatched. Per germline, CDR1 LNHDA and CDR2 SQIVND (reference sequence).

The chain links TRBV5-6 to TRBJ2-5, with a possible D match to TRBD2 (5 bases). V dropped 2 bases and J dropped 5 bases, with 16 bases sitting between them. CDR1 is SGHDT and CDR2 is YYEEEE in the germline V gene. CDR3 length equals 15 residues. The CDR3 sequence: CASSFDSEGGETQYF. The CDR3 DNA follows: TGTGCCAGCAGCTTCGATTCGGAAGGCGGGGAGACCCAGTACTTC.

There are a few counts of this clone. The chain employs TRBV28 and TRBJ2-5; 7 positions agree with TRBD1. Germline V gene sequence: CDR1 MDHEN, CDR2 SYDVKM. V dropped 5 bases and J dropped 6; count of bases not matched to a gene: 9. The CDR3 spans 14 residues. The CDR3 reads CASSTLTGIQTQYF. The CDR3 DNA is TGTGCCAGCAGTACCCTGACAGGGATCCAGACCCAGTACTTC.

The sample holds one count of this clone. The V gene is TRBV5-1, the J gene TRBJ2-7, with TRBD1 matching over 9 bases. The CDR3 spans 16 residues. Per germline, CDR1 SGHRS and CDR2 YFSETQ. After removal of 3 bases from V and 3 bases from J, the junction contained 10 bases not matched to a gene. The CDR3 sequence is CASSSGRDRVIYEQYF. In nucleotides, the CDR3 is TGCGCCAGCAGCTCAGGGAGGGACAGGGTAATCTACGAGCAGTACTTC.

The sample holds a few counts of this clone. CDR3 sequence: CSALGEGNQPQHF. The CDR3 DNA sequence: TGCAGCGCGCTAGGAGAAGGAAATCAGCCCCAGCATTTT. The V gene is TRBV29-1, the J gene TRBJ1-5; unclear D gene. Germline lookup yields CDR1 SQVTM and CDR2 ANQGSEA. The CDR3 loop spans 13 amino acids. The V end lost 7 bases, the J end lost 4 bases, and 14 bases lay between the germline ends.

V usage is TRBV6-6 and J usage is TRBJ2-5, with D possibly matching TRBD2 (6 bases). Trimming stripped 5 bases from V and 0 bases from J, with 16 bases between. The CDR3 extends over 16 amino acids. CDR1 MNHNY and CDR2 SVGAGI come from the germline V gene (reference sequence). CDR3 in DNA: TGTGCCAGCAGTGGGGAGCGGGTGCCGTACCAAGAGACCCAGTACTTC. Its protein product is CASSGERVPYQETQYF.

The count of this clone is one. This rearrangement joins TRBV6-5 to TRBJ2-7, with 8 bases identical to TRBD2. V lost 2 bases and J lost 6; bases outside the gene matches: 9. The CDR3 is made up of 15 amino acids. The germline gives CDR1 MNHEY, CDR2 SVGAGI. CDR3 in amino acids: CASSYAAGGGREQYF. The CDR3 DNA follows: TGTGCCAGCAGTTACGCCGCGGGAGGCGGGCGCGAGCAGTACTTC.

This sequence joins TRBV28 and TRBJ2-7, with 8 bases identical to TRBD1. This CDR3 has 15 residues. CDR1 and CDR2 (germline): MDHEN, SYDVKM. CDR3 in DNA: TGTGCAACCCTTGGGGGACAGGCAAGCTCCTACGAGCAGTACTTC. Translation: CATLGGQASSYEQYF.

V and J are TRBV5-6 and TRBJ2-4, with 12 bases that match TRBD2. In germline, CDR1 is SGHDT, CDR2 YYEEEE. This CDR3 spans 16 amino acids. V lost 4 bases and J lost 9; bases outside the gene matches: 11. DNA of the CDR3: TGTGCCAGCAGCCTCCGTCTAGCGGGGGGGCCTAGCATTCAGTACTTC. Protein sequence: CASSLRLAGGPSIQYF.

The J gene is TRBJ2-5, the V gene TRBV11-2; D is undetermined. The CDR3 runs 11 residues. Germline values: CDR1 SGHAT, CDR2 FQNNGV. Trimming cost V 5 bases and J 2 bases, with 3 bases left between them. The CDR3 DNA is TGTGCCAGCAGCCTTCAAGAGACCCAGTACTTC. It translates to CASSLQETQYF. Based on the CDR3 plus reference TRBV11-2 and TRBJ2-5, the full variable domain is EAGVAQSPRYKIIEKRQSVAFWCNPISGHATLYWYQQILGQGPKLLIQFQNNGVVDDSQLPKDRFSAERLKGVDSTLKIQPAKLEDSAVYLCASSLQETQYFGPGTRLLVL.

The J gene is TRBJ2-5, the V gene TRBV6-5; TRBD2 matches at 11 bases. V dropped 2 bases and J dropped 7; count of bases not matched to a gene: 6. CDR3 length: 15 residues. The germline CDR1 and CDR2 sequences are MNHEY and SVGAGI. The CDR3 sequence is CASSYGGTSGGTQYF. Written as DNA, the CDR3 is TGTGCCAGCAGTTACGGGGGGACTAGCGGTGGGACCCAGTACTTC.

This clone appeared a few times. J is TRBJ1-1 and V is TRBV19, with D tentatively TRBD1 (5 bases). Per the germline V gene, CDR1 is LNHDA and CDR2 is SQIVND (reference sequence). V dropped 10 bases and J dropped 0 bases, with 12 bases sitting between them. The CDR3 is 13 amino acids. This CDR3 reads CATHDRLNTEAFF. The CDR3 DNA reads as TGTGCCACGCATGACAGATTGAACACTGAAGCTTTCTTT.

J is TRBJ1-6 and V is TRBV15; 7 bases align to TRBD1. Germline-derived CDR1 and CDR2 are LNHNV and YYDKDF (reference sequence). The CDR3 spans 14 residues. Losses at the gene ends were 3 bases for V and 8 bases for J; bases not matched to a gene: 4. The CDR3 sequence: CATSRTGLDSPLHF. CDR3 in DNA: TGTGCCACCAGCAGGACAGGGCTCGATTCACCCCTCCACTTT.

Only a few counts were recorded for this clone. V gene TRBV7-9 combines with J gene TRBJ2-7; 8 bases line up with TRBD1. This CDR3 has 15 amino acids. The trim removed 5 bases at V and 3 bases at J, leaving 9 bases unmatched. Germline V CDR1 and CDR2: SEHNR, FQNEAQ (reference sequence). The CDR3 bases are TGTGCCAGCAGCGTAAATGCCGGGACAGGCTACGAGCAGTACTTC. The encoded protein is CASSVNAGTGYEQYF.

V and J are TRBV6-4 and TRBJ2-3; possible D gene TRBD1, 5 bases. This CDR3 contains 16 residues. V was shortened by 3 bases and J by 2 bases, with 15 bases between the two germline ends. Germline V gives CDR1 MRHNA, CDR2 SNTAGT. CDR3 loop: CASSECKGCITDTQYF. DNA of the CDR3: TGTGCCAGCAGTGAGTGTAAGGGGTGCATCACAGATACGCAGTATTTT.

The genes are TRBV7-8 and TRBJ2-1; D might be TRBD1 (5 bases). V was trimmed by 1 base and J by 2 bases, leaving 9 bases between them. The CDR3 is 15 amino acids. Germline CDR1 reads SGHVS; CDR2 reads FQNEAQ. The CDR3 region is CASSLVDRTYNEQFF. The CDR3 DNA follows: TGTGCCAGCAGCTTAGTTGACAGAACCTACAATGAGCAGTTCTTC.

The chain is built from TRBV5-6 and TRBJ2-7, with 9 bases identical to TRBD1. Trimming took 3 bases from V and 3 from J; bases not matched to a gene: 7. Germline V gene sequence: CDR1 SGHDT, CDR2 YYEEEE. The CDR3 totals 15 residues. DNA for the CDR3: TGTGCCAGCAGCTGGGGGGGACAGGGCAGCTACGAGCAGTACTTC. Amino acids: CASSWGGQGSYEQYF.

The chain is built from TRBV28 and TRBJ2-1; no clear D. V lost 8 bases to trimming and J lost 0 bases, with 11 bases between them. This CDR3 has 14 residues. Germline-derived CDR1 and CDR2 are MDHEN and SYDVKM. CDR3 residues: CASGTSPSYNEQFF. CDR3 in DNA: TGTGCCAGCGGTACATCACCCTCCTACAATGAGCAGTTCTTC. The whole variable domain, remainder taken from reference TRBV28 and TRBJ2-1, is DVKVTQSSRYLVKRTGEKVFLECVQDMDHENMFWYRQDPGLGLRLIYFSYDVKMKEKGDIPEGYSVSREKKERFSLILESASTNQTSMYLCASGTSPSYNEQFFGPGTRLTVL.

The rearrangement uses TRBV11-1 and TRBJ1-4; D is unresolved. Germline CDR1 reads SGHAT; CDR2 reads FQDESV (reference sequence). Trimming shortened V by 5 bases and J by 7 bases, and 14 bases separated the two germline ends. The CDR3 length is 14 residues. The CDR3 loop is CASSPDTRGEKLFF. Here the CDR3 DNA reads TGTGCCAGCAGCCCAGACACACGGGGTGAAAAACTGTTTTTT.

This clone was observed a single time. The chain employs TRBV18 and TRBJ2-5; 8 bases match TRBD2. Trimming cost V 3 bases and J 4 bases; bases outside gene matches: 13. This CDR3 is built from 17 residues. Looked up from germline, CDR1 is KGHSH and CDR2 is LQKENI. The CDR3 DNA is TGTGCCAGCTCACCCGAACGACTAGCGTTTAAGGGAGAGACCCAGTACTTC. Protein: CASSPERLAFKGETQYF.

The CDR3 protein is CASSKADRGLNTEAFF. CDR3 nucleotide sequence: TGTGCCAGCAGCAAAGCGGACAGGGGCTTGAACACTGAAGCTTTCTTT. This sequence joins TRBV21-1 and TRBJ1-1; TRBD1 is taken as the D call from the table, unchecked against the DNA. TRBV21-1 is labeled a pseudogene. This CDR3 comprises 16 residues.